Below are 20 T cell receptor beta chains sequenced from a single sample in a study of blood T cell repertoires in COVID-19. Clones were sequenced by immunoSEQ multiplex PCR, and TCRdb holds only the in-frame ones, with some missing. The sample holds around 300,000 clones, around 86% seen once. Input material: peripheral blood. These receptors originate from a woman in her forties who had recovered from COVID-19.

This clone was seen just once. The chain uses TRBV5-1 and TRBJ1-1; the D is unclear. Germline loops: CDR1 SGHRS, CDR2 YFSETQ. The V end lost 0 bases, the J end lost 6 bases, and 12 bases lay between the germline ends. This CDR3 is built from 14 residues. CDR3: CASSLAGGTAEAFF. The CDR3 DNA reads as TGCGCCAGCAGCTTGGCCGGAGGTACCGCTGAAGCTTTCTTT. Using reference TRBV5-1 and TRBJ1-1 for the parts outside the CDR3, the full variable domain is KAGVTQTPRYLIKTRGQQVTLSCSPISGHRSVSWYQQTPGQGLQFLFEYFSETQRNKGNFPGRFSGRQFSNSRSEMNVSTLELGDSALYLCASSLAGGTAEAFFGQGTRLTVV.

V is TRBV7-3 and J is TRBJ2-2; the D is unclear. V was clipped by 5 bases and J by 6 bases, with 10 bases between them. The V gene's germline CDR1 is SGHTA and CDR2 FQGTGA. The CDR3 covers 13 residues. The CDR3 loop is CASSLTMAGELFF. The CDR3 region has the DNA TGTGCCAGCAGCCTCACAATGGCCGGGGAGCTGTTTTTT. Filled out from reference TRBV7-3 and TRBJ2-2, the complete variable domain reads GAGVSQTPSNKVTEKGKYVELRCDPISGHTALYWYRQSLGQGPEFLIYFQGTGAADDSGLPNDRFFAVRPEGSVSTLKIQRTERGDSAVYLCASSLTMAGELFFGEGSRLTVL.

The chain employs TRBV28 and TRBJ2-7, with TRBD2 matching over 11 bases. The V gene end was trimmed by 6 bases and the J gene end by 6 bases; junction bases not matched to a gene: 10. CDR1 and CDR2 from the germline V gene are MDHEN and SYDVKM. This CDR3 is 15 amino acids long. DNA of the CDR3: TGTGCCAGCAGCCGTAGCGGGAGGGCCCTCTTCGAGCAGTACTTC. This codes for CASSRSGRALFEQYF.

This rearrangement joins TRBV7-6 to TRBJ2-1, with D possibly TRBD2 on 6 matching bases. CDR1 and CDR2 (germline): SGHVS, FNYEAQ. The CDR3 totals 16 residues. Between the trimmed V and J ends, which lost 1 base and 1 base, there was a span of 11 bases. This CDR3 reads CASSLVRDSSYNEQFF. The CDR3 DNA sequence: TGTGCCAGCAGCTTAGTGCGGGACTCATCCTACAATGAGCAGTTCTTC.

This clone is a singleton in its sample. The chain combines TRBV27 with TRBJ2-1, with 11 nucleotides matching TRBD2. There are 17 residues in the CDR3. V lost 5 bases to trimming and J lost 10 bases; unmatched junction nucleotides: 16. CDR1 and CDR2 from the germline V gene are MNHEY and SMNVEV (reference sequence). CDR3 sequence reads: CASSLGTPGLAAIEQFF. The CDR3 DNA reads TGTGCCAGCAGTCTCGGTACACCGGGACTAGCGGCAATCGAGCAGTTCTTC.

The J gene is TRBJ2-5, the V gene TRBV11-2; 8 nucleotides line up with TRBD2. Germline V gene data show CDR1 as SGHAT and CDR2 as FQNNGV. The V and J ends lost 0 bases and 7 bases, in that order; junction bases with no gene match: 4. The CDR3 runs to 14 residues. CDR3 DNA: TGTGCCAGCAGCTTAGACCGAAGCGGGGGGACCCAGTACTTC. Its translation: CASSLDRSGGTQYF.

The chain uses TRBV5-1 and TRBJ2-6; TRBD1 is a possible D gene (7 bases). CDR3 length: 18 residues. V lost 0 bases to trimming and J lost 2 bases, with 15 bases between them. Germline lookup yields CDR1 SGHRS and CDR2 YFSETQ. This CDR3 reads CASSLALEGAAGANVLTF. The CDR3 coding sequence is TGCGCCAGCAGCTTGGCGTTGGAGGGGGCGGCTGGGGCCAACGTCCTGACTTTC.

The chain couples TRBV5-1 to TRBJ2-1, with D maybe TRBD1 (5 bases). Trimming pared 4 bases from V and 0 bases from J, leaving 14 bases between. In germline, CDR1 is SGHRS, CDR2 YFSETQ. The CDR3 consists of 16 residues. CDR3 bases: TGCGCCAGCAGCCCCCTACCGCAGGGCTCCTACAATGAGCAGTTCTTC. This codes for CASSPLPQGSYNEQFF.

This chain links TRBV4-1 with TRBJ1-3, with D perhaps matching TRBD1 (6 bases). Germline V gives CDR1 MGHRA, CDR2 YSYEKL. The CDR3 loop spans 16 amino acids. The ends were cut back, 0 bases at V and 0 bases at J, with 9 bases in the middle. CDR3 DNA: TGCGCCAGCAGCCAAGATAGGACAGACTCTGGAAACACCATATATTTT. Residues: CASSQDRTDSGNTIYF.

A few counts support this clone. V gene TRBV11-1 combines with J gene TRBJ2-7; 8 nucleotides line up with TRBD2. J gave up 3 bases and V 5 bases, and 3 bases lay outside the gene matches. CDR3 length: 13 amino acids. Germline V gives CDR1 SGHAT, CDR2 FQDESV (reference sequence). In DNA form, the CDR3 reads TGTGCCAGCAGCGGGACTAGTTACTACGAGCAGTACTTC. It encodes CASSGTSYYEQYF.

The J gene is TRBJ2-7, the V gene TRBV5-6; D might be TRBD2 (5 bases). Germline V lookup: CDR1 SGHDT, CDR2 YYEEEE. V gave up 3 bases and J gave up 5 bases, with 18 bases separating them. This CDR3 comprises 15 residues. This chain's CDR3 is CASSYLGLARDEQYF. CDR3 nucleotide sequence: TGTGCCAGCAGCTACCTAGGACTGGCCCGGGACGAGCAGTACTTC.

The chain is built from TRBV4-1 and TRBJ1-1; 7 bases are a match to TRBD1. The trim removed 8 bases at V and 1 base at J, leaving 4 bases unmatched. The CDR3 is 13 amino acids. Per the germline V gene, CDR1 is MGHRA and CDR2 is YSYEKL. CDR3 nucleotides: TGCGCCAGCGCAGGACAGGCGAACACTGAAGCTTTCTTT. The encoded protein is CASAGQANTEAFF.

The J gene is TRBJ2-1, the V gene TRBV5-1; TRBD1 matches at 10 bases. Germline values: CDR1 SGHRS, CDR2 YFSETQ. Losses at the gene ends were 4 bases for V and 8 bases for J; bases not matched to a gene: 9. The CDR3 loop spans 15 amino acids. The CDR3: CASSPLGQGFDEQFF. CDR3 nucleotide sequence: TGCGCCAGCAGCCCACTGGGACAGGGGTTTGATGAGCAGTTCTTC.

V gene TRBV27 combines with J gene TRBJ2-3; 7 bases are a match to TRBD2. The CDR3 is 17 residues long. The trim removed 4 bases at V and 4 bases at J, leaving 14 bases unmatched. Germline CDR1 is MNHEY and CDR2 is SMNVEV (reference sequence). Here the CDR3 DNA reads TGTGCCAGCAGTTCCCCGGGGACTACCCAATTGGCAGATACGCAGTATTTT. It translates to CASSSPGTTQLADTQYF.

The chain links TRBV29-1 to TRBJ1-1; a weak D match, TRBD1 (5 bases). Trimming stripped 4 bases from V and 2 bases from J, with 17 bases between. There are 15 residues in the CDR3. CDR1 is SQVTM and CDR2 is ANQGSEA in the germline V gene. The DNA of the CDR3 is TGCAGCGTTGGCGGGGGTGGCTTTGGTAACACTGAAGCTTTCTTT. Translating gives CSVGGGGFGNTEAFF.

The chain couples TRBV7-9 to TRBJ2-7; 9 bases are a match to TRBD2. CDR3 size: 19 residues. Looked up from germline, CDR1 is SEHNR and CDR2 is FQNEAQ (reference sequence). Germline trimming cut 5 bases from V and 0 bases from J; bases unmatched to any gene: 17. The CDR3 DNA reads as TGTGCCAGCAGCCCCACCCGTTGGACTAGCGTACCTCTCTCCTACGAGCAGTACTTC. Protein sequence: CASSPTRWTSVPLSYEQYF.

This chain joins TRBV3-1 (or the pseudogene TRBV3-2) and TRBJ2-7; 8 bases agree with TRBD2. The V gene end was trimmed by 1 base and the J gene end by 6 bases; junction bases not matched to a gene: 5. Per the germline V gene, CDR1 is LGHDT and CDR2 is YNNKEL (reference sequence). The CDR3 has 14 amino acids. In DNA, the CDR3 is TGTGCCAGCAGCCAAGCCGGGACTAGTTCCGAGCAGTACTTC. Its protein is CASSQAGTSSEQYF.

V gene TRBV10-3 combines with J gene TRBJ1-5; D gene uncertain. Per germline, CDR1 ENHRY and CDR2 SYGVKD. With 6 bases removed from V and 3 bases from J, the gap between germline ends came to 12 bases. The CDR3 sequence is 14 residues long. The CDR3, as DNA: TGTGCCATCAGCAAAAACGGAGACAATCAGCCCCAGCATTTT. Amino acid sequence: CAISKNGDNQPQHF.

The chain recombines TRBV7-9 with TRBJ2-2; perhaps TRBD2 as D (5 bases). This CDR3 comprises 15 residues. Germline CDR1 is SEHNR and CDR2 is FQNEAQ (reference sequence). The V and J ends lost 2 bases and 5 bases respectively, with 12 bases between them. The CDR3 sequence is CASSLTGSGTGELFF. The CDR3 DNA reads TGTGCCAGCAGCTTAACGGGATCGGGGACCGGGGAGCTGTTTTTT.

The chain has TRBV11-2 and TRBJ2-7, with 10 positions matching TRBD2. The CDR3 is 17 amino acids. Germline CDR1 and CDR2: SGHAT and FQNNGV. J lost 7 bases, V lost 0 bases, and 12 bases had no gene match. CDR3 protein: CASSLDRASGRAGEQYF. The CDR3 DNA is TGTGCCAGCAGCTTAGATCGGGCCAGCGGGAGGGCCGGGGAGCAGTACTTC.